This T cell receptor (beta chain) originates from a study of T-cell reconstitution after alpha-beta-depleted transplantation in children. Findings of the study overall: In patients about two months after transplant, alpha-beta T cells reportedly arose from several hundred expanded graft clones. Counts and diversity of T cells one year after transplant came mostly from newly produced T cells.

Per germline, CDR1 MNHEY and CDR2 SVGAGI. This CDR3 has 11 amino acids. Trimming left V 6 bases short and J 5 bases short, with 8 bases between. This clonotype occurred many times. Its specificity is not known. Unique molecular identifiers tagged the TCRbeta library. TCRdb processed the PCR reads anew with MiXCR; each CDR3 protein has one entry. The repertoire has 330,000 or so distinct CDR3 sequences, about 7.3% of them found once; the top ten carry 9.1%. The sequence derives from a female patient between 2 and 10 years old who had a stem cell transplant for Fanconi anemia, so the T cells may come from the graft donor. V usage is TRBV6-5 and J usage is TRBJ2-7; tentative D call: TRBD2 (7 bases). The starting material was peripheral blood, obtained 360 days after TCRalphabeta/CD19-depleted stem cell transplant. Here the CDR3 DNA reads TGTGCCAGCAGAGGGGGGGACGAGCAGTACTTC. Translating it yields CASRGGDEQYF.